This record covers a single TCR beta chain. Its antigen target is currently unknown. Base qualities are missing; no much larger clone stands one base away. These data come from a study of Ad26.COV2.S vaccination and SARS-CoV-2 variants (dated by TCRdb to the early 2020s). Some background on the complete study: Vaccine-arm donors were drawn from COV1001, a multicentre, randomized, double-blind, placebo-controlled phase I-IIa trial of Ad26.COV2.S in healthy adults. Ad26.COV2.S was administered intramuscularly at a dose of 5x10^10 or 1x10^11 viral particles, either as one shot or as two shots given 56 days apart. TCRbeta repertoire sequencing was used to assess the specificity and breadth of SARS-CoV-2-reactive T cell receptors after Ad26.COV2.S vaccination. The TCR-sequenced set comprised about 32 samples: approximately 19 Ad26.COV2.S vaccine recipients, 5 placebo recipients and 8 SARS-CoV-2 convalescent individuals. Trial participants were randomized into five groups of five: low-dose or high-dose Ad26.COV2.S given once or twice, or placebo on both occasions. Investigators remained blinded to trial group allocation during experiments and outcome assessment. What the research found in general, with its limitations: Substantial breadth of spike-specific CD8+ and CD4+ T cell responses was reported after vaccination. Comparing responses between vaccine doses or regimens was not something the study was powered to do. Non-spike TCR breadth was comparable between vaccine and placebo recipients, consistent with the vaccine containing only spike. According to the authors, total T cell responses may have been underestimated by the TCR breadth and depth analyses. Compared with placebo recipients, Ad26.COV2.S recipients showed higher spike-specific TCR breadth (P = 0.0014).

Per the germline V gene (reference sequence), LNHDA is the CDR1 and SQIVND is the CDR2. Counted from cysteine to phenylalanine, this CDR3 has 15 amino acids. Of the read, only the CDR3 DNA is kept; its 45 bases are in frame from base 1. The V end gives up 9 bases and the J end 6 bases, leaving 15 bases in the junction not matched to a gene. The immunoSEQ Assay was used to sequence TCRbeta CDR3 regions. After extraction, genomic DNA underwent amplification by bias-controlled multiplex PCR, followed by high-throughput sequencing. Under the source paper's analysis protocol: To quantify the absolute abundance of each unique TCRbeta CDR3 region, sequences were collapsed and filtered. T cell fraction was estimated by normalizing TCRbeta template counts to usable DNA, which was measured by amplifying reference genes present in all nucleated cells. Repertoire TCRs were annotated as SARS-CoV-2-specific when V gene, CDR3 amino acid sequence and J gene were exactly matched to a known reactive TCR set. The reference SARS-CoV-2 TCR set came from MIRA and was filtered for enrichment in COVID-19-positive ImmuneCODE repertoires, removing public or cross-reactive TCRs. Drawing on the MIRA antigens, annotated TCRs were analysed further at the level of specific ORF or position within ORF. Breadth was defined as annotated unique rearrangements over total unique productive rearrangements; depth was the summed frequency of those rearrangements. TCR breadth was compared between groups using two-sided Wilcoxon rank-sum tests. As stored in TCRdb, this immuneACCESS dataset retains in-frame rearrangements with V and J assigned. A fraction of the clones does not appear; measured against another copy, unresolved V genes explain less than half of the discrepancy, and the remainder lacks a known reason. V, J and clone size were drawn from that table, and D and trimming were deduced from the DNA. The table for this sample lists more than 300,000 clones; 85% to 90% of them were counted only once. The biggest ten clones account for under 2% of the sample.

This specimen's treatment or condition label, per the study, means: roughly 20 received Ad26.COV2.S at low or high dose, single or two shots; roughly five received placebo; per-sample allocation not given. For vaccine and placebo recipients, the sequenced repertoires came from samples collected on day 63 after the first injection. Cohort 1b enrolled about 25 adults aged 18-55 years at a single site in Boston, USA, between 29 July and 7 August 2020. Ad26.COV2.S was a replication-incompetent adenovirus type 26 vector that expressed a prefusion-stabilized SARS-CoV-2 spike protein derived from the original Wuhan strain.

Sequenced here: peripheral blood, sampled in a trial of Ad26.COV2.S vaccine versus placebo. This sequence originates from a person aged 18 to 59 who received the Ad26.COV2.S COVID-19 vaccine or a placebo. This sequence uses TRBV19 and TRBJ2-5; a stretch of 8 junction bases matches TRBD2. CDR3 reads: CASQDSSGSSQTQYF. The sequenced DNA: TGTGCCAGCCAAGATTCTAGCGGGTCTTCACAGACCCAGTACTTC.